A single sample gave rise to the 6 T cell receptor beta chains below, sequenced in a study of shared clonotypes between healthy human individuals. Data came from immunoSEQ multiplex PCR; TCRdb stores just in-frame clones and leaves some out. The table lists some 500,000 clones, 90% to 96% of them singletons. Sequencing was performed on naive CD4+ T cells sorted from blood. Subset in this sample: CD45RA+ positively selected. Source of these receptors: a woman aged 30 to 39 in good health.

V gene TRBV25-1 combines with J gene TRBJ2-1; 8 nucleotides match TRBD2. The CDR3 loop spans 17 amino acids. Trimming cost V 2 bases and J 2 bases; bases outside gene matches: 8. Germline values: CDR1 MGHDK, CDR2 SYGVNS. CDR3 loop: CASSEMVTSETYNEQFF. DNA of the CDR3: TGTGCCAGCAGTGAAATGGTGACTAGCGAGACCTACAATGAGCAGTTCTTC.

This rearrangement joins TRBV11-3 to TRBJ1-2; 10 nucleotides line up with TRBD1. J gave up 3 bases and V 6 bases, and 7 bases lay outside the gene matches. This CDR3 region has 15 residues. The germline CDR1 and CDR2 sequences are SGHNT and YENEEA. CDR3 sequence: CASRPGGTGDYGYTF. CDR3 DNA sequence: TGTGCCAGCAGACCGGGTGGGACAGGGGACTATGGCTACACCTTC.

The genes are TRBV6-1 and TRBJ1-1, with TRBD1 matching 11 bases. The CDR3 runs 13 residues. Germline CDR1 reads MNHNS; CDR2 reads SASEGT. Trimming removed 10 bases from V and 5 bases from J; junction bases left unmatched: 6. DNA for the CDR3: TGTGCCACCAGGACAGGGGGCGGAACTGAAGCTTTCTTT. Translation: CATRTGGGTEAFF.

The chain uses TRBV7-6 and TRBJ2-7; TRBD2 aligns across 8 bases. The CDR3 covers 16 residues. Germline values: CDR1 SGHVS, CDR2 FNYEAQ. The V gene end was trimmed by 0 bases and the J gene end by 6 bases; junction bases not matched to a gene: 10. The CDR3 protein is CASSLAYGRAEGEQYF. CDR3 coding DNA: TGTGCCAGCAGCTTAGCGTACGGGAGGGCCGAAGGCGAGCAGTACTTC.

V gene TRBV10-2 combines with J gene TRBJ1-5; 9 bases are a match to TRBD1. Germline CDR1 and CDR2: WSHSY and SAAADI. Trimming at V came to 0 bases and at J to 7 bases, leaving 10 bases not matched to a gene. This CDR3 is 17 amino acids long. The CDR3 nucleotides are TGCGCCAGCAGTGAGTCGGGGGAACAGGGGGCGCGGCAGCCCCAGCATTTT. It translates to CASSESGEQGARQPQHF.

The chain has TRBV4-1 and TRBJ1-3; D might be TRBD1 (5 bases). The CDR3 extends over 16 amino acids. Germline V lookup: CDR1 MGHRA, CDR2 YSYEKL. Deletions cut 2 bases from V and 4 bases from J, with 15 bases between. The CDR3 here is CASSQPGTRRGNTIYF. The DNA of the CDR3 is TGCGCCAGCAGCCAACCCGGGACCAGGAGAGGAAACACCATATATTTT.